The 5 T cell receptor beta chains below come from one sample, sequenced in a study of identical twins (dated by TCRdb to between 2015 and 2016). Library generation was performed with 5' RACE. The sample was run on an Illumina HiSeq 2000. Clones were called with MiXCR by TCRdb after fastp trimmed the public reads at Q25, and only in-frame beta chains were retained. Each CDR3 protein appears once, grouped with its most common genes and DNA. Counted in this sample were approximately 1.8 million distinct CDR3 sequences; more than 30% of them appeared once. Jointly, the top ten make up approximately 0.29% of the sample. The sequenced sample consisted of cord blood. These receptor sequences come from a newborn girl in good health.

The V and J genes are TRBV5-4 and TRBJ2-3; no clear D. Germline V gene data show CDR1 as SGHNT and CDR2 as YYREEE (reference sequence). The CDR3 sequence is 15 residues long. V gave up 3 bases and J gave up 7 bases, with 18 bases separating them. The CDR3 nucleotides are TGTGCCAGCAGCTCGGATGTCGGCAACGAGAATACGCAGTATTTT. This sequence encodes CASSSDVGNENTQYF.

Of note for this clonotype: It may be a read error: a sequence one base away is much more abundant. This CDR3 is missing its conserved last phenylalanine or tryptophan, likely due to a read error. V is TRBV12-3 or TRBV12-4 and J is TRBJ2-7, with TRBD2 as a possible D gene (7 bases). Trimming pared 2 bases from V and 4 bases from J, leaving 24 bases between. The CDR3 is 18 residues long. CDR3 sequence (DNA): TGTGCCAGCAGTTTAATTTTTTGGGGGGGCCCGCTCCAATACGAGCAGTACCTC. This codes for CASSLIFWGGPLQYEQYL.

This clonotype has a handful of counts. This chain uses TRBV4-1 with TRBJ2-5; no definite D call. Germline values: CDR1 MGHRA, CDR2 YSYEKL. The CDR3 is 13 amino acids. Trimming shortened V by 3 bases and J by 5 bases, and 10 bases separated the two germline ends. The CDR3 DNA sequence: TGCGCCAGCAGCCAGAGTCCAGTGGAGACCCAGTACTTC. Its protein product is CASSQSPVETQYF.

This chain connects TRBV28 to TRBJ1-2, with 9 bases aligning to TRBD1. This CDR3 comprises 19 residues. Germline loops: CDR1 MDHEN, CDR2 SYDVKM. V shed 6 bases, J shed 6 bases, and the junction held 23 bases outside the gene matches. The CDR3 coding sequence is TGTGCCAGCAGCATTCCCCAATCAACGTGGGACAGGGTAGACCATGGCTACACCTTC. This gives the protein CASSIPQSTWDRVDHGYTF.

This chain joins TRBV20-1 and TRBJ2-3, with TRBD2 identical over 9 bases. This CDR3 has 13 residues. Germline V gives CDR1 DFQATT, CDR2 SNEGSKA (reference sequence). With 7 bases clipped from V and 2 bases from J, the junction kept 4 bases outside the gene matches. CDR3 in amino acids: CSGLAGFTDTQYF. CDR3 DNA sequence: TGCAGTGGGCTAGCGGGATTCACAGATACGCAGTATTTT.